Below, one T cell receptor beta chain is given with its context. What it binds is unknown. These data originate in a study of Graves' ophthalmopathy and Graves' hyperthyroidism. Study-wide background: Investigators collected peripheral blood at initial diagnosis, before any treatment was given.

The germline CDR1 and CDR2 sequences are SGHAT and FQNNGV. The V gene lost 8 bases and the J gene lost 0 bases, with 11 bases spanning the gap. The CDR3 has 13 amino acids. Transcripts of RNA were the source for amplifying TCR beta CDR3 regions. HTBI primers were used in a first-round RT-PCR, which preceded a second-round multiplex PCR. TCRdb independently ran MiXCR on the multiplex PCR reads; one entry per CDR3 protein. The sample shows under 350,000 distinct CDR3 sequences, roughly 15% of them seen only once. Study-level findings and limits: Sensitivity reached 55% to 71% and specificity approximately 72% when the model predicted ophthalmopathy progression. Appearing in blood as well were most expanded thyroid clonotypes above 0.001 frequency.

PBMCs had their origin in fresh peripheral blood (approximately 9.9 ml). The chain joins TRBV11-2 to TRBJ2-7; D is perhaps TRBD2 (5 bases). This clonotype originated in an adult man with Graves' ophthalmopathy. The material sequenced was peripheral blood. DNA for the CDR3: TGTGCCAGCCGGCGGGCCAGCTCCTACGAGCAGTACTTC. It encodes CASRRASSYEQYF.